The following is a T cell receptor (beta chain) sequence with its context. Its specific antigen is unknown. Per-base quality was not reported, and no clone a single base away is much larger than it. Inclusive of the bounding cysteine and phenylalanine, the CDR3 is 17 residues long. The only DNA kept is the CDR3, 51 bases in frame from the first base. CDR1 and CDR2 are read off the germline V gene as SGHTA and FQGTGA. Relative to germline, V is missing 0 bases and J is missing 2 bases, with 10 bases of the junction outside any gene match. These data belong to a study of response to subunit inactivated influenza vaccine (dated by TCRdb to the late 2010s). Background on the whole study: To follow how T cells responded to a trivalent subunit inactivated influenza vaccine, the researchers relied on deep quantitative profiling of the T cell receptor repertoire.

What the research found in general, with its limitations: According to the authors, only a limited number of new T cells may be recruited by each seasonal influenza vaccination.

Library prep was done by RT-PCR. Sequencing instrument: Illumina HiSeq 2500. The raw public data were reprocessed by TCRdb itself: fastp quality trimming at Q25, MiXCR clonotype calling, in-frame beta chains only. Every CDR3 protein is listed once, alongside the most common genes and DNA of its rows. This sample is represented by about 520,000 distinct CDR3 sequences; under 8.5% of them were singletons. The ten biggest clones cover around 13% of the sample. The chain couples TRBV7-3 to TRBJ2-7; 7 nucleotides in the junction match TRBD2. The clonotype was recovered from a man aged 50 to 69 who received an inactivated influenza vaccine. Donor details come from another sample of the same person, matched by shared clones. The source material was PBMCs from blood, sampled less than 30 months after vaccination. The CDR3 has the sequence CASSLTAGFGKPYEQYF. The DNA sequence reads TGTGCCAGCAGCTTAACAGCGGGATTTGGGAAGCCCTACGAGCAGTACTTC. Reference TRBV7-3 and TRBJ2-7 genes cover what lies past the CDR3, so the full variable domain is GAGVSQTPSNKVTEKGKYVELRCDPISGHTALYWYRQSLGQGPEFLIYFQGTGAADDSGLPNDRFFAVRPEGSVSTLKIQRTERGDSAVYLCASSLTAGFGKPYEQYFGPGTRLTVT.